Below, 20 T cell receptor beta chains from the same sample are listed, as sequenced in a study of cytomegalovirus exposure and HLA in healthy donors. PCR employed 60 Vbeta and 13 Jbeta primers. Assay: immunoSEQ multiplex PCR; the TCRdb copy retains only in-frame clones and omits some. This repertoire includes approximately 110,000 clones. Sequencing input: PBMCs. Receptors were obtained from a man aged 45 to 65 in good health and CMV-seronegative.

The chain joins TRBV7-2 to TRBJ1-5, with TRBD1 matching over 7 bases. The germline V gene has CDR1 SGHTA and CDR2 FQGNSA. V gave up 4 bases and J gave up 5 bases; unmatched junction bases: 5. The CDR3 has 14 amino acids. CDR3 sequence reads: CASSSRQGDQPQHF. DNA for the CDR3: TGTGCCAGCAGCTCCAGACAGGGAGATCAGCCCCAGCATTTT. Together with reference TRBV7-2 and TRBJ1-5, the CDR3 gives the full variable domain: GAGVSQSPSNKVTEKGKDVELRCDPISGHTALYWYRQSLGQGLEFLIYFQGNSAPDKSGLPSDRFSAERTGGSVSTLTIQRTQQEDSAVYLCASSSRQGDQPQHFGDGTRLSIL.

Written as DNA, the CDR3 is TGTGCCAGCAGCTTTAACAGCTATGGCTACACCTTC. This encodes CASSFNSYGYTF. This chain links TRBV11-2 with TRBJ1-2; D call uncertain. Germline values: CDR1 SGHAT, CDR2 FQNNGV. The CDR3 contains 12 residues. V dropped 3 bases and J dropped 4 bases, with 6 bases sitting between them.

The genes are TRBV6-5 and TRBJ1-5; D is unresolved. The germline V gene encodes CDR1 MNHEY and CDR2 SVGAGI. V was cut by 0 bases and J by 4 bases, with 10 bases left in between. The CDR3 has 15 residues. CDR3 residues: CASSYSIQANQPQHF. The CDR3 DNA sequence: TGTGCCAGCAGTTACTCGATTCAGGCTAATCAGCCCCAGCATTTT.

V usage is TRBV5-1 and J usage is TRBJ2-1; D gene uncertain. Germline V gives CDR1 SGHRS, CDR2 YFSETQ. CDR3 length: 13 residues. V lost 3 bases and J lost 3, with 7 bases in between. The CDR3 region is CASSSDFYNEQFF. DNA for the CDR3: TGCGCCAGCAGCTCCGACTTCTACAATGAGCAGTTCTTC.

This chain joins TRBV7-8 and TRBJ2-1; 10 bases match TRBD2. This CDR3 contains 15 residues. Trimming at V came to 5 bases and at J to 6 bases, leaving 7 bases not matched to a gene. Germline loops: CDR1 SGHVS, CDR2 FQNEAQ. This chain's CDR3 is CASSPAEREGNEQFF. In nucleotides, the CDR3 is TGTGCCAGCAGCCCCGCGGAGCGGGAGGGCAATGAGCAGTTCTTC.

The rearrangement links TRBV4-3 to TRBJ1-2; TRBD1 agrees at 12 bases. In germline, CDR1 is LGHNA, CDR2 YSLEER. The CDR3 is made up of 16 amino acids. Germline trimming cut 3 bases from V and 6 bases from J; bases unmatched to any gene: 8. In DNA, the CDR3 is TGCGCCAGCAGCCATGAGCCGGGACAGGGGGCGGATGGCTACACCTTC. This sequence encodes CASSHEPGQGADGYTF.

The chain is built from TRBV25-1 and TRBJ1-1, with TRBD1 as a possible D gene (6 bases). Germline V gene sequence: CDR1 MGHDK, CDR2 SYGVNS. V lost 4 bases and J 4 bases, leaving 13 bases between the germline ends. The CDR3 is 14 amino acids. Here the CDR3 reads CASSGHRDGTEAFF. In DNA form, the CDR3 reads TGTGCCAGCAGTGGACACAGGGACGGCACTGAAGCTTTCTTT.

The chain recombines TRBV7-9 with TRBJ2-1, with 9 positions matching TRBD2. The CDR3 runs 19 residues. Per the germline V gene, CDR1 is SEHNR and CDR2 is FQNEAQ (reference sequence). J gave up 3 bases and V 4 bases, and 16 bases lay outside the gene matches. The CDR3 DNA follows: TGTGCCAGCAGCTCCCAAGTCGTCATAGCGGGAGCGGGCTACAATGAGCAGTTCTTC. Encoded protein: CASSSQVVIAGAGYNEQFF.

The V call is TRBV7-6, the J call TRBJ1-4; 7 positions match TRBD1. Germline CDR1 and CDR2: SGHVS and FNYEAQ. This CDR3 has 15 residues. Germline trimming cut 5 bases from V and 7 bases from J; bases unmatched to any gene: 10. The CDR3 here is CASSRSTGWSEKLFF. In DNA form, the CDR3 reads TGTGCCAGCAGCCGTTCGACAGGGTGGAGTGAAAAACTGTTTTTT.

The chain couples TRBV30 to TRBJ2-3; the match to TRBD2 covers 7 bases. The V and J ends lost 3 bases and 2 bases, in that order; junction bases with no gene match: 11. The germline V gene encodes CDR1 GTSNPN and CDR2 SVGIG (reference sequence). The CDR3 totals 16 residues. The CDR3 DNA follows: TGTGCCTGGAGCTCTTCGGGGGGATTCTTCACAGATACGCAGTATTTT. As protein: CAWSSSGGFFTDTQYF.

The rearrangement joins TRBV7-9 to TRBJ2-1, with 13 bases aligning to TRBD2. V shed 5 bases, J shed 0 bases, and the junction held 10 bases outside the gene matches. The CDR3 is 19 amino acids. Germline CDR1 and CDR2: SEHNR and FQNEAQ (reference sequence). CDR3 bases: TGTGCCAGCAGCCCTCGGACTAGCGGGGGCCTGAGCTCCTACAATGAGCAGTTCTTC. Translating gives CASSPRTSGGLSSYNEQFF.

The V gene is TRBV6-6, the J gene TRBJ2-5, with D possibly matching TRBD2 (7 bases). CDR3 length equals 14 residues. The ends were cut back, 10 bases at V and 7 bases at J, with 22 bases in the middle. The germline V gene has CDR1 MNHNY and CDR2 SVGAGI (reference sequence). The CDR3 DNA reads TGTGCCACCGATCCGGGGGGCACCGTGGGGACCCAGTACTTC. Protein: CATDPGGTVGTQYF.

The chain has TRBV29-1 and TRBJ2-7; 8 bases map to TRBD1. CDR1 is SQVTM and CDR2 is ANQGSEA in the germline V gene. After removal of 6 bases from V and 0 bases from J, the junction contained 7 bases not matched to a gene. The CDR3 is made up of 14 amino acids. CDR3 sequence (DNA): TGCAGCGTGGAGGACAGGGCACCCTCCTACGAGCAGTACTTC. Protein: CSVEDRAPSYEQYF.

The J gene is TRBJ2-7, the V gene TRBV19; 8 bases line up with TRBD1. Per the germline V gene, CDR1 is LNHDA and CDR2 is SQIVND (reference sequence). J lost 3 bases, V lost 0 bases, and 4 bases had no gene match. The CDR3 spans 15 residues. The CDR3 loop is CASSIDTTGGYEQYF. The CDR3 nucleotides are TGTGCCAGTAGTATAGATACCACAGGGGGCTACGAGCAGTACTTC.

The chain employs TRBV29-1 and TRBJ2-5; TRBD1 matches 7 bases. Per the germline V gene, CDR1 is SQVTM and CDR2 is ANQGSEA. V shed 4 bases and J 4 bases; nucleotides not matched to a gene: 6. The CDR3 covers 13 residues. The CDR3 DNA reads TGCAGCGTTGGGGCAGGGGGTTCAGAGACCCAGTACTTC. Translating it yields CSVGAGGSETQYF.

V is TRBV4-1 and J is TRBJ2-2, with TRBD1 matching 9 bases. The CDR3 extends over 16 amino acids. V lost 1 base and J lost 6; bases outside the gene matches: 6. In germline, CDR1 is MGHRA, CDR2 YSYEKL. The CDR3 DNA reads TGCGCCAGCAGCCAAGCGAACAGGGGGCATGCCGGGGAGCTGTTTTTT. Translating gives CASSQANRGHAGELFF.

The chain carries TRBV5-6 and TRBJ2-5; 9 bases line up with TRBD1. V was pared by 4 bases and J by 1 base, with 5 bases of the junction left unmatched. The V gene's germline CDR1 is SGHDT and CDR2 YYEEEE. The CDR3 spans 15 residues. The CDR3 loop is CASSQKDRGQETQYF. The CDR3 bases are TGTGCCAGCAGCCAGAAGGACAGGGGCCAAGAGACCCAGTACTTC.

The rearrangement uses TRBV5-1 and TRBJ1-2, with TRBD1 matching 9 bases. CDR3 length equals 15 residues. Trimming took 8 bases from V and 7 from J; bases not matched to a gene: 15. From germline, CDR1 is SGHRS and CDR2 YFSETQ. Here the CDR3 reads CASSGLGQGFGGYTF. In DNA form, the CDR3 reads TGCGCCAGTTCGGGACTAGGACAGGGGTTTGGTGGCTACACCTTC.

The gene calls are TRBV6-5 and TRBJ1-3; D might be TRBD1 (5 bases). This CDR3 has 15 amino acids. V was cut by 6 bases and J by 0 bases, with 12 bases left in between. Germline lookup yields CDR1 MNHEY and CDR2 SVGAGI. CDR3 DNA sequence: TGTGCCAGCAGCCCTCAGGGATCCTCTGGAAACACCATATATTTT. It is translated as CASSPQGSSGNTIYF.

Of note for this clone: Relative to the germline gene, one junction end is altered; a read error may explain this. The gene calls are TRBV7-7 and TRBJ2-1, with 14 bases matching TRBD2. Per the germline V gene, CDR1 is SSHAT and CDR2 is FNYEAQ (reference sequence). The CDR3 is made up of 15 amino acids. CDR3 sequence (DNA): TGTGCTAGCAGCCCGGGACTAGCGGGAGCCAATGAGCAGTTCTTC. Translated, it gives CASSPGLAGANEQFF.